This T cell receptor beta chain appears in the sequencing data of a study of regulatory and conventional T cells in RAG deficiency (dated by TCRdb to the late 2010s). About the investigation overall: High-throughput TCR beta sequencing was used to compare the diversity and composition of the Treg, conventional CD4+ and CD8+ T cell repertoires of RAG-deficient patients with those of healthy controls.

V gives up 4 bases and J gives up 0 bases, and the segment between their germline ends measures 9 bases. The CDR3 contains 14 residues, cysteine and phenylalanine counted. The entry retains the CDR3 DNA only, 42 bases that are in frame from base 1. CDR1 and CDR2 are read off the germline V gene as SNHLY and FYNNEI. Library generation was performed with the immunoSEQ multiplex PCR assay. Rearranged TCR beta chain products were amplified from the genomic DNA of sorted T-cell subsets and were then sequenced. Under the source paper's analysis protocol: Shannon entropy and Simpson indices were used to measure how diverse the repertoire of productive TCR beta rearrangements was. To assess clonal expansion, the frequencies of the 100 most abundant productive TCR beta clonotypes were added up as a share of total reads. A self-reactivity index based on amino acid usage at CDR3beta positions 6 and 7 was applied to the TRB repertoires. Repertoire analyses used two-way ANOVA; flow cytometric analyses used Student t or Mann-Whitney tests. The source is immuneACCESS, and TCRdb retained only in-frame sequences with V and J called. Part of the clones is not carried over; for the studies checked, unresolved V genes explain less than half of this, and the remainder is unexplained. That table gives V, J and clone size, and the DNA gave D and trimming. The sample has roughly 20,000 clones on record, 87% of them singletons. 1.4% to 1.5% of the sample is in the top ten clones.

Regulatory T cells were purified from blood as CD4+CD25-high CD127-low cells before genomic DNA extraction. Several healthy control donors were used as the comparison group for repertoire analyses. Details on this clone: The antigen it recognizes is unknown. No quality values exist for individual bases; no much larger clone is one base distant.

The paper as a whole reports these results and caveats: For some subjects, some analyses of T-cell subsets were not performed. In Omenn syndrome patients, sorted CD25-high CD127-low cells may represent peripherally activated cells rather than bona fide Treg cells. Compared with control T-cell subpopulations, RAG-deficient patients had much lower Shannon entropy and higher Simpson indices. Compared with controls, Omenn syndrome and CID/AS patients had about 91-fold fewer unique TCR beta sequences in Treg cells, whereas the reduction in the other subsets was around 9.4-fold. Shorter CDR3 lengths were found in all patient T-cell subsets, and >85% Treg-Tconv repertoire overlap at nucleotide and amino acid level was observed in Omenn syndrome patients.

This sample was shared with a second study, whose subject was regulatory T cells. Taken from the second paper: In the multiplex PCR, 52 forward TRBV primers and 13 reverse TRBJ primers were used, and assay-based and computational corrections were applied for amplification bias. Patient repertoires showed restricted unique TRB V-J pairs and skewed V and J gene usage, most marked in regulatory T cells. T-cell receptor beta repertoires of sorted regulatory, conventional CD4+ and CD8+ T cells were compared between CD3G-deficient patients and healthy controls. Peripheral blood mononuclear cells were isolated by Ficoll density separation. Within the immunoSEQ assay, multiplex PCR amplified rearranged TRB loci from genomic DNA. Sequencing of the TRB amplicons was done on an Illumina HiSeq platform. Raw sequences were error-filtered and aligned to reference gene sequences by custom algorithms, then analyzed with the immunoSEQ online tools. Frequencies of productive and nonproductive TRB rearrangements were evaluated among both unique and total sequences. Prism software was used to run t tests, Mann-Whitney tests or two-way ANOVA for comparisons between groups.

The chain is assembled from TRBV2 and TRBJ1-1, and possibly TRBD1, on 5 matching bases. The sequence was obtained from a human donor in good health. What was sequenced was Tregs sorted from blood. In nucleotides, the sequence is TGTGCCAGCAGTGTGGGGGTCCTGAACACTGAAGCTTTCTTT. It codes for CASSVGVLNTEAFF. Reference TRBV2 and TRBJ1-1 genes cover what lies past the CDR3, so the full variable domain is EPEVTQTPSHQVTQMGQEVILRCVPISNHLYFYWYRQILGQKVEFLVSFYNNEISEKSEIFDDQFSVERPDGSNFTLKIRSTKLEDSAMYFCASSVGVLNTEAFFGQGTRLTVV.